This T cell receptor (beta chain) was profiled in a study of control samples from healthy donors and cancer patients (dated by TCRdb to the early 2020s). On this clone: Its cognate antigen has yet to be identified. Base qualities are missing; no much larger clone stands one base away.

V was cut back by 5 bases and J by 0 bases, leaving a gap of 7 bases between them. CDR3 length: 13 amino acids, cysteine to phenylalanine. The entry retains the CDR3 DNA only, 39 bases that are in frame from base 1. Per the germline V gene, SGHTA is the CDR1 and FQGTGA is the CDR2. The receptor library was made with the immunoSEQ multiplex PCR assay. TCRdb carries this immuneACCESS record with in-frame sequences only. Its versions omit some clonotypes, under half of them owing to an unresolved V gene in the studies checked, with the rest unexplained. The sample includes over 10,000 clones, with 60% to 85% observed a single time. 8% to 9% of the sample is taken by the ten largest.

Specimen: formalin-fixed, paraffin-embedded tissue. This sequence uses TRBV7-3 and TRBJ1-1; no D gene can be assigned with confidence. The source of this sequence is a male donor with melanoma. The CDR3 is CASSPSLNTEAFF. The DNA sequence is given as TGTGCCAGCAGCCCCTCGTTGAACACTGAAGCTTTCTTT.